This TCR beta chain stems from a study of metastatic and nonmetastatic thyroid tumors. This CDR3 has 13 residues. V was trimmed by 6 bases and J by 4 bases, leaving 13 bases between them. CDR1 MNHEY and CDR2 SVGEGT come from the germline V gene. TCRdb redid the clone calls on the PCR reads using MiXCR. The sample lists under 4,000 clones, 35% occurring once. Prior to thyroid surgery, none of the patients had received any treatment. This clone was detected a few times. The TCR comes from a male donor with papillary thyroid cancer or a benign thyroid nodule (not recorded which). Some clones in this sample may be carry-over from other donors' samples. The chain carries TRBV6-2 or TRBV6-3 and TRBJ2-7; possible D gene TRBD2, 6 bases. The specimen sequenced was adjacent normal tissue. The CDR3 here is CASSWTTAYEQYF. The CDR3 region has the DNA TGTGCCAGCAGCTGGACTACAGCATACGAGCAGTACTTC.